This T cell receptor beta chain was sequenced in a study of shared clonotypes between healthy human individuals. Genomic DNA per cell subset filled all wells of several immunoSEQ plates. The protocol was immunoSEQ multiplex PCR, while the TCRdb copy is restricted to in-frame clones and leaves out a portion. This table has some 2 million clones, less than 95% appearing once. Germline CDR1 MRHNA, CDR2 SNTAGT. V was clipped by 7 bases and J by 6 bases, with 13 bases between them. The CDR3 extends over 13 amino acids. Positive CCR7 selection of CD45RO-negative cells yielded the naive CD8 cells, and terminally differentiated effector memory CD45RA+ cells were excluded.

The origin of this receptor is a man aged 18 to 35 in good health. Sequencing was done on a sample of naive CD8+ T cells sorted from blood. V is TRBV6-4 and J is TRBJ2-1; D not resolved. CDR3 DNA: TGTGCCAGCACCCTAAGACCGGGCAATGAGCAGTTCTTC. Amino acids: CASTLRPGNEQFF.